The 25 T cell receptor beta chains reported below all come from one sample, sequenced in a study of OX40 agonist ivuxolimab in advanced cancers. This table comes from immunoSEQ multiplex PCR, and its TCRdb copy is limited to in-frame clones, with some not included. The sample has around 6,300 clones, approximately 80% seen once. The specimen comprised CD4+ or CD8+ T cells sorted from blood, sampled in a trial of the OX40 agonist ivuxolimab. The origin of the receptors is an adult with an advanced solid tumor such as melanoma, head and neck, liver or kidney cancer.

The rearrangement joins TRBV28 to TRBJ2-1; the D gene is possibly TRBD2 (6 bases). The CDR3 runs 16 residues. V was shortened by 6 bases and J by 0 bases, with 15 bases between the two germline ends. Per the germline V gene, CDR1 is MDHEN and CDR2 is SYDVKM. In DNA, the CDR3 is TGTGCCAGCAGCACAGACGGGGGACGCTCCTACAATGAGCAGTTCTTC. Protein sequence: CASSTDGGRSYNEQFF.

The chain has TRBV9 and TRBJ2-5; D is possibly TRBD2 (5 bases). Germline V gives CDR1 SGDLS, CDR2 YYNGEE. The CDR3 covers 15 residues. V dropped 4 bases and J dropped 3 bases, with 16 bases sitting between them. The DNA of the CDR3 is TGTGCCAGCAGCACACTGGGTAGGACTGAAGAGACCCAGTACTTC. It codes for CASSTLGRTEETQYF.

CDR3 sequence: CASSLPGTGEAGELFF. CDR3 nucleotides: TGTGCCAGCAGCTTACCCGGGACAGGGGAGGCCGGGGAGCTGTTTTTT. V usage is TRBV7-6 and J usage is TRBJ2-2; TRBD1 matches at 10 bases. V trimming: 2 bases; J trimming: 6 bases; junction bases outside the gene matches: 6. Germline CDR1 is SGHVS and CDR2 is FNYEAQ. CDR3 size: 16 residues.

J is TRBJ2-1 and V is TRBV5-1; TRBD2 matches at 13 bases. After removal of 0 bases from V and 4 bases from J, the junction contained 7 bases not matched to a gene. Germline V gene data show CDR1 as SGHRS and CDR2 as YFSETQ. This CDR3 is built from 18 residues. CDR3 sequence: CASSLATTSGGIYNEQFF. Here the CDR3 DNA reads TGCGCCAGCAGCTTGGCCACGACTAGCGGGGGGATATACAATGAGCAGTTCTTC.

This clone was seen only a few times. CDR3 sequence: CASSYSRVQGTEAFF. CDR3 DNA: TGTGCCAGCAGTTACTCGAGGGTACAAGGCACTGAAGCTTTCTTT. The V and J genes are TRBV6-5 and TRBJ1-1; D is unclear. CDR1 and CDR2 from the germline V gene are MNHEY and SVGAGI. Trimming cost V 0 bases and J 4 bases, with 12 bases left between them. The length of the CDR3 is 15 residues.

This clone has a handful of counts. This sequence joins TRBV6-1 and TRBJ1-6; D gene unclear. CDR1 is MNHNS, CDR2 SASEGT, per germline. CDR3 size: 14 residues. Trimming removed 3 bases at V and 11 bases at J, with 14 bases between. The CDR3, as DNA: TGTGCCAGCAGTGATATTGGGGAGACGGCACCCCTCCACTTT. Translation: CASSDIGETAPLHF.

The chain carries TRBV5-4 and TRBJ1-2; TRBD1 aligns across 8 bases. With V trimmed by 4 bases and J by 4 bases, 9 bases remained unmatched. Germline lookup yields CDR1 SGHNT and CDR2 YYREEE (reference sequence). This CDR3 has 15 residues. The CDR3 nucleotides read TGTGCCAGCAGCACCACCGGGACAGGAGTCTATGGCTACACCTTC. This encodes CASSTTGTGVYGYTF.

The genes are TRBV7-9 and TRBJ2-1; 7 bases match TRBD1. Losses at the gene ends were 5 bases for V and 10 bases for J; bases not matched to a gene: 5. The germline gives CDR1 SEHNR, CDR2 FQNEAQ (reference sequence). The CDR3 has 12 residues. DNA of the CDR3: TGTGCCAGCAGCCAGGGGGATTACGAGCAGTTCTTC. Its protein product is CASSQGDYEQFF.

The chain carries TRBV27 and TRBJ1-6, with D uncertain. Trimming pared 4 bases from V and 4 bases from J, leaving 14 bases between. The CDR3 contains 16 residues. CDR1 and CDR2 from the germline V gene are MNHEY and SMNVEV (reference sequence). For the CDR3, the DNA is TGTGCCAGCAGTTCTCTCGGGGAGTCGTATAATTCACCCCTCCACTTT. It codes for CASSSLGESYNSPLHF.

This clone has more than one count but fewer than ten. The gene calls are TRBV27 and TRBJ1-5, with D unresolved. Germline lookup yields CDR1 MNHEY and CDR2 SMNVEV (reference sequence). The CDR3 consists of 14 residues. V lost 0 bases and J lost 3, with 6 bases in between. CDR3 loop: CASSLSVFNQPQHF. The CDR3, as DNA: TGTGCCAGCAGTTTATCGGTCTTCAATCAGCCCCAGCATTTT.

The genes are TRBV9 and TRBJ1-3, with D unresolved. CDR1 and CDR2 from the germline V gene are SGDLS and YYNGEE. With 0 bases removed from V and 3 bases from J, the gap between germline ends came to 4 bases. The CDR3 covers 13 residues. Written as DNA, the CDR3 is TGTGCCAGCAGCGTAGAAGGTGGAAACACCATATATTTT. As protein: CASSVEGGNTIYF.

Turning to this clone: In the same sample, other DNA sequences code for this CDR3. The rearrangement links TRBV9 to TRBJ2-5, with D unresolved. Germline values: CDR1 SGDLS, CDR2 YYNGEE. The CDR3 runs 13 residues. The ends were cut back, 3 bases at V and 2 bases at J, with 8 bases in the middle. The chain's CDR3 is CASSAARQETQYF. In DNA form, the CDR3 reads TGTGCCAGCAGCGCGGCGAGACAAGAGACCCAGTACTTC. The full variable domain, completed using reference TRBV9 and TRBJ2-5, is DSGVTQTPKHLITATGQRVTLRCSPRSGDLSVYWYQQSLDQGLQFLIQYYNGEERAKGNILERFSAQQFPDLHSELNLSSLELGDSALYFCASSAARQETQYFGPGTRLLVL.

The gene calls are TRBV7-3 and TRBJ2-1, with 8 bases that match TRBD1. The V gene end was trimmed by 5 bases and the J gene end by 8 bases; junction bases not matched to a gene: 17. CDR1 and CDR2 from the germline V gene are SGHTA and FQGTGA. This CDR3 is 17 amino acids long. CDR3 sequence reads: CASSRGQGVLTSHEQFF. CDR3 nucleotides: TGTGCCAGCAGCCGCGGACAGGGTGTTTTGACCAGTCATGAGCAGTTCTTC. The entire variable domain, with the rest obtained from reference TRBV7-3 and TRBJ2-1, is as follows: GAGVSQTPSNKVTEKGKYVELRCDPISGHTALYWYRQSLGQGPEFLIYFQGTGAADDSGLPNDRFFAVRPEGSVSTLKIQRTERGDSAVYLCASSRGQGVLTSHEQFFGPGTRLTVL.

The CDR3 bases are TGTGCCAGTAGTATGGGTCCGATGTACGAGCAGTACTTC. It translates to CASSMGPMYEQYF. The gene calls are TRBV19 and TRBJ2-7; D ambiguous. Germline V gene lookup returns CDR1 LNHDA and CDR2 SQIVND (reference sequence). This CDR3 is built from 13 residues. Trimming stripped 3 bases from V and 4 bases from J, with 10 bases between.

The chain uses TRBV7-2 and TRBJ2-5, with TRBD2 matching over 10 bases. The ends lost 7 bases at V and 4 bases at J; junction bases unmatched: 6. This CDR3 is built from 14 residues. Germline V CDR1 and CDR2: SGHTA, FQGNSA. The DNA for the CDR3 is TGTGCCAGCACCACGACTAGCGGGCTAGAGACCCAGTACTTC. This encodes CASTTTSGLETQYF.

V and J are TRBV7-9 and TRBJ2-5; 7 bases fit TRBD2. The CDR3 is 13 residues long. The V segment lost 9 bases and the J segment 5 bases; nucleotides outside the gene matches: 9. Germline assignment: CDR1 SEHNR and CDR2 FQNEAQ (reference sequence). CDR3 region: CASTQTGGETQYF. The CDR3, as DNA: TGTGCCAGTACGCAAACCGGGGGGGAGACCCAGTACTTC.

This clone showed up just once. The chain links TRBV7-3 to TRBJ1-1; no definite D call. Deletions cut 5 bases from V and 1 base from J, with 8 bases between. Germline V lookup: CDR1 SGHTA, CDR2 FQGTGA. The CDR3 runs 13 residues. The CDR3: CASSQQTNTEAFF. The DNA of the CDR3 is TGTGCCAGCAGCCAACAGACGAACACTGAAGCTTTCTTT. Supplemented by reference TRBV7-3 and TRBJ1-1, the full variable domain reads GAGVSQTPSNKVTEKGKYVELRCDPISGHTALYWYRQSLGQGPEFLIYFQGTGAADDSGLPNDRFFAVRPEGSVSTLKIQRTERGDSAVYLCASSQQTNTEAFFGQGTRLTVV.

This clone was seen once. The chain carries TRBV10-1 and TRBJ1-1; no reliable D call. The germline V gene encodes CDR1 WNHNN and CDR2 SYGVQD (reference sequence). The V end lost 2 bases, the J end lost 5 bases, and 9 bases lay between the germline ends. The length of the CDR3 is 13 residues. In nucleotides, the CDR3 is TGCGCCAGCAGTGAGGCCAGTCCTACTGAAGCTTTCTTT. It codes for CASSEASPTEAFF.

This rearrangement joins TRBV19 to TRBJ2-7; D might be TRBD1 or TRBD2, each matching 5 bases. Germline CDR1 is LNHDA and CDR2 is SQIVND (reference sequence). Trimming removed 1 base from V and 7 bases from J, with 14 bases in between. This CDR3 has 14 residues. The DNA of the CDR3 is TGTGCCAGTAGTATAGGAGGGGCCCAGGTTGAGCAGTACTTC. This translates into CASSIGGAQVEQYF. The full variable domain, in which reference TRBV19 and TRBJ2-7 provide the parts outside the CDR3, is DGGITQSPKYLFRKEGQNVTLSCEQNLNHDAMYWYRQDPGQGLRLIYYSQIVNDFQKGDIAEGYSVSREKKESFPLTVTSAQKNPTAFYLCASSIGGAQVEQYFGPGTRLTVT.

The CDR3 loop reads CASSLDGSSYEQYF. DNA of the CDR3: TGTGCCAGCAGCTTGGACGGTAGCTCCTACGAGCAGTACTTC. This rearrangement joins TRBV5-4 to TRBJ2-5; D ambiguous. The assigned J gene may be wrong: the sequence end matches TRBJ2-7 better. Per the germline V gene, CDR1 is SGHNT and CDR2 is YYREEE (reference sequence). The CDR3 runs to 14 residues.

V and J are TRBV4-3 and TRBJ1-1; perhaps TRBD1 as D (6 bases). Trimming took 0 bases from V and 6 from J, leaving 14 bases between them. Germline CDR1 reads LGHNA; CDR2 reads YSLEER. The CDR3 runs to 15 residues. The CDR3: CASSQELLGHAEAFF. CDR3 DNA: TGCGCCAGCAGCCAAGAGCTTTTGGGACACGCTGAAGCTTTCTTT.

The V gene is TRBV9, the J gene TRBJ2-3; D not certain. V gave up 1 base and J gave up 2 bases, with 5 bases separating them. CDR3 length equals 13 residues. Germline V gene data show CDR1 as SGDLS and CDR2 as YYNGEE. Written as DNA, the CDR3 is TGTGCCAGCAGCGTATGGGACACAGATACGCAGTATTTT. Translation gives CASSVWDTDTQYF.

This sequence joins TRBV27 and TRBJ2-1, with TRBD2 matching 7 bases. The trim removed 5 bases at V and 8 bases at J, leaving 6 bases unmatched. The CDR3 is 13 residues long. Germline values: CDR1 MNHEY, CDR2 SMNVEV (reference sequence). CDR3: CASSPGTTYEQFF. The CDR3 DNA reads TGTGCCAGCAGTCCCGGGACTACTTATGAGCAGTTCTTC.

This clone was counted between two and nine times. The chain employs TRBV6-1 and TRBJ2-1; D is possibly TRBD1 (5 bases). Trimming left V 6 bases short and J 5 bases short, with 11 bases between. Germline V gives CDR1 MNHNS, CDR2 SASEGT. CDR3 size: 13 residues. CDR3 DNA: TGTGCCAGCAGCCCCACAGGTGACAATGAGCAGTTCTTC. Encoded protein: CASSPTGDNEQFF.

The V gene is TRBV18, the J gene TRBJ2-1; perhaps TRBD2 as D (6 bases). Germline CDR1 reads KGHSH; CDR2 reads LQKENI. V lost 5 bases and J 9 bases, leaving 11 bases between the germline ends. The CDR3 has 12 amino acids. The DNA for the CDR3 is TGTGCCAGCTCAGCCGGGAGCCCTGAGCAGTTCTTC. Protein: CASSAGSPEQFF.